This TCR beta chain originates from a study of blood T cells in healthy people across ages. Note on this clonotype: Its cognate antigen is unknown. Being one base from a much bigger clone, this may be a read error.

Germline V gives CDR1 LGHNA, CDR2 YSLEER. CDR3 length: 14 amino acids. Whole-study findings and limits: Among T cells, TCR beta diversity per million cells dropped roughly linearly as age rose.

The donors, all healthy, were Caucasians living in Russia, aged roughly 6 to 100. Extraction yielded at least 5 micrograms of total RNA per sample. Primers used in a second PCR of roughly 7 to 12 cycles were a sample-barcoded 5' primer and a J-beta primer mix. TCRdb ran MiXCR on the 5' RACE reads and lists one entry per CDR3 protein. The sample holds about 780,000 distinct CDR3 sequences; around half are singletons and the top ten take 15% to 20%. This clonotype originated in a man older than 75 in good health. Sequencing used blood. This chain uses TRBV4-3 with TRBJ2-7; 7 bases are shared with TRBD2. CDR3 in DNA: TGCGCCAGCAACCAAGATAGCGGGTCCTACGAGCAGTACTTC. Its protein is CASNQDSGSYEQYF.